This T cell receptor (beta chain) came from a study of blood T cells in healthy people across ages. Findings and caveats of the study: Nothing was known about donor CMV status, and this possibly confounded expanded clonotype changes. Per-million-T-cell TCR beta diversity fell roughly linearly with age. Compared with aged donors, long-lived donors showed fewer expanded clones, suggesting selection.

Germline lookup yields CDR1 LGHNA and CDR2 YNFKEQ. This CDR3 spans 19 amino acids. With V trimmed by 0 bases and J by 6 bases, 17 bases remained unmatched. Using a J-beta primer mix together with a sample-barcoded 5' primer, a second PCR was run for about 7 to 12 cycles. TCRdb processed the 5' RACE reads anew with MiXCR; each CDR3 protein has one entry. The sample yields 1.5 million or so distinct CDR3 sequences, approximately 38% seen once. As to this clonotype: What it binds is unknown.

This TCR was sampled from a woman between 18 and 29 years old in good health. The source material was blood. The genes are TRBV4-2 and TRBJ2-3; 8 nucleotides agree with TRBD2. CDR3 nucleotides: TGTGCCAGCAGCCAAGAAGATGGAACTAGCGGAGCGGCGGTGGATACGCAGTATTTT. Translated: CASSQEDGTSGAAVDTQYF.